This TCR beta chain was documented in a study of blood T cell repertoires in COVID-19. TCRdb's table, derived via immunoSEQ multiplex PCR, lists solely in-frame clones and lacks some. Among around 180,000 clones listed, around 82% were seen once. Trimming took 4 bases from V and 1 from J, leaving 16 bases between them. Germline loops: CDR1 SGDLS, CDR2 YYNGEE. CDR3 length equals 16 residues. Sequenced input: peripheral blood. The clonotype comes from a man older than 75 with COVID-19, enrolled during active disease. The chain joins TRBV9 to TRBJ2-3; D uncertain. The CDR3 DNA reads as TGTGCCAGCAGCTCCCCACACAGTTTGGGCACAGATACGCAGTATTTT. Residues: CASSSPHSLGTDTQYF. Full variable domain (remainder filled in from reference TRBV9 and TRBJ2-3): DSGVTQTPKHLITATGQRVTLRCSPRSGDLSVYWYQQSLDQGLQFLIQYYNGEERAKGNILERFSAQQFPDLHSELNLSSLELGDSALYFCASSSPHSLGTDTQYFGPGTRLTVL.